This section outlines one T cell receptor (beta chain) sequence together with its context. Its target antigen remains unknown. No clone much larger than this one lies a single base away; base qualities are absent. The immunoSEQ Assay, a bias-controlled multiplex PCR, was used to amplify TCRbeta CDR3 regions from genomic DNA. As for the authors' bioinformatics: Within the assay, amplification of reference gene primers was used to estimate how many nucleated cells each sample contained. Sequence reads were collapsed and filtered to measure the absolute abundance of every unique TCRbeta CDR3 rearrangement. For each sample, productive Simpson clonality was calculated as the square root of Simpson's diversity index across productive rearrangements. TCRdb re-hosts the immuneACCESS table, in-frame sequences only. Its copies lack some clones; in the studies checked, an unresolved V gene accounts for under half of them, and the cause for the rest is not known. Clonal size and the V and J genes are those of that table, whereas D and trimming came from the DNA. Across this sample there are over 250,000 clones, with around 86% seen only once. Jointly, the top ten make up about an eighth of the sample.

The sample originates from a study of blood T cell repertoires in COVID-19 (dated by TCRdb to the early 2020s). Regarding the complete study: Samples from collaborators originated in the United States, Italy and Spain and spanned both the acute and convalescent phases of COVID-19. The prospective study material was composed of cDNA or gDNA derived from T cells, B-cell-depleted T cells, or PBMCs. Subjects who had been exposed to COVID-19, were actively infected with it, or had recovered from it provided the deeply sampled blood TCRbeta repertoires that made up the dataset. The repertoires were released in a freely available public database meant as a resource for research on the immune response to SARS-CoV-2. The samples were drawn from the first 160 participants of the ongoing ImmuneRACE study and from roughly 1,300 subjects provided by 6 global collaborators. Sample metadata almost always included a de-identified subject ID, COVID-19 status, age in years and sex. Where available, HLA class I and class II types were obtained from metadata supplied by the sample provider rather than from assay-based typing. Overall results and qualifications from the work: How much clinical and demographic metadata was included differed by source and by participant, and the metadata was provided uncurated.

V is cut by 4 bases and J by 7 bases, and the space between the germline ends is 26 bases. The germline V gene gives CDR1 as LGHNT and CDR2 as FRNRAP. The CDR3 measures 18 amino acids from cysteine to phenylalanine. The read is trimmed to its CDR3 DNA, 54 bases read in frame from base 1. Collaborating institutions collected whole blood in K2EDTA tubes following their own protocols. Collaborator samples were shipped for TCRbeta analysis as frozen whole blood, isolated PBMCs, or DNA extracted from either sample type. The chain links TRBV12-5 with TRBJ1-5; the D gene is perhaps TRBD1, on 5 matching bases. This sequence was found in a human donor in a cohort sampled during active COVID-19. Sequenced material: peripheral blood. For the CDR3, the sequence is CASGWAGGVGQPSQPQHF. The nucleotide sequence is TGTGCTAGTGGTTGGGCCGGGGGGGTAGGCCAACCGTCGCAGCCCCAGCATTTT.